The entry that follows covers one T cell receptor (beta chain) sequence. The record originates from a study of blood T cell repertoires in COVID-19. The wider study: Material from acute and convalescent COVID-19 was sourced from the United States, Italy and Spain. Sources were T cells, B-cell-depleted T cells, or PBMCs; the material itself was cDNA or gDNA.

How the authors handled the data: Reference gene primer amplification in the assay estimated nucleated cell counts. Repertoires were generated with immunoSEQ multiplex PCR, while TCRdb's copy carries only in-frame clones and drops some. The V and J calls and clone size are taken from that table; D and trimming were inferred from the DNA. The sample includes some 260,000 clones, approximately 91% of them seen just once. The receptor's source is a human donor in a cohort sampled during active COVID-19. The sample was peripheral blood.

The CDR3 nucleotides read TGTGCCAGCAGCTTGGGTCCCCTCGGGGCCAACGTCCTGACTTTC. It specifies CASSLGPLGANVLTF. The rearrangement links TRBV5-4 to TRBJ2-6; D is unclear. V was trimmed by 0 bases and J by 4 bases, leaving 8 bases between them. Germline V gene sequence: CDR1 SGHNT, CDR2 YYREEE (reference sequence). CDR3 length: 15 amino acids.